The present T cell receptor beta chain was sequenced within a study of T cell changes during pregnancy in multiple sclerosis. Deletions cut 5 bases from V and 1 base from J, with 11 bases between. There are 14 residues in the CDR3. Germline lookup yields CDR1 SGHVS and CDR2 FNYEAQ. Assay: immunoSEQ multiplex PCR; the TCRdb copy retains only in-frame clones and omits some. Of about 83,000 clones in the sample, roughly 96% were seen once. This clonotype originated in a female donor with multiple sclerosis, enrolled in a pregnancy study. This sequence joins TRBV7-6 and TRBJ1-1, with a tentative D call TRBD1 (6 bases). The sequenced sample was peripheral blood, obtained in the second trimester of pregnancy. This chain's CDR3 is CASSMGHQNTEAFF. The DNA for the CDR3 is TGTGCCAGCAGCATGGGACATCAGAACACTGAAGCTTTCTTT. The full variable domain, with the rest looked up from reference TRBV7-6 and TRBJ1-1, is GAGVSQSPRYKVTKRGQDVALRCDPISGHVSLYWYRQALGQGPEFLTYFNYEAQQDKSGLPNDRFSAERPEGSISTLTIQRTEQRDSAMYRCASSMGHQNTEAFFGQGTRLTVV.